One and the same sample provided the 13 T cell receptor beta chains below, sequenced in a study of tumor-infiltrating lymphocytes in primary liver carcinoma. The researchers produced TCR beta cDNA from 400 to 650 ng total RNA with a constant-region primer. Sequencing libraries for TCR beta derived from three nested multiplex PCR rounds that used slightly modified ARM-PCR. Researchers ran the first two PCR rounds for roughly 11 cycles each with TRBV1-TRBV30 forward primers and a C-beta reverse primer. TCRdb processed the multiplex PCR reads anew with MiXCR; each CDR3 protein has one entry. The sample shows hundreds of thousands of distinct CDR3 sequences, 50% to 60% of them seen only once. Unsorted whole blood supplied the RNA, and germline DNA was extracted too. Sequenced sample: peripheral blood. These receptors were taken from a woman in her thirties with primary liver carcinoma and hepatitis B virus infection.

In the case of this clonotype: Since a much larger clone is just one base distant, this may be a read error. This chain joins TRBV12-5 and TRBJ2-5; no reliable D call. Germline CDR1 is LGHNT and CDR2 is FRNRAP. V lost 6 bases, J lost 5 bases, and 7 bases lay in between. The CDR3 totals 11 residues. CDR3 in amino acids: CASGVDETQYF. The CDR3 DNA is TGTGCTAGTGGAGTAGATGAGACCCAGTACTTC.

Concerning this clonotype itself: Germline and junction disagree at one end, which may indicate a read error. This chain connects TRBV29-1 to TRBJ2-5; D is unresolved. The CDR3 extends over 11 amino acids. Germline values: CDR1 SQVTM, CDR2 ANQGSEA. CDR3 DNA: TGCAGCATACAGAACCACGAGACCCAGTACTTC. Its protein is CSIQNHETQYF.

This clonotype was recorded once. Being one base from a much bigger clone, this may be a read error. This rearrangement joins TRBV29-1 to TRBJ2-2, with 9 positions matching TRBD1. CDR3 length equals 13 residues. Per the germline V gene, CDR1 is SQVTM and CDR2 is ANQGSEA. The CDR3 reads CSVWTGEAGEPFF. The CDR3 DNA reads TGCAGCGTTTGGACAGGGGAAGCCGGGGAGCCGTTTTTT.

Regarding this clonotype: One end of the junction varies from germline; a read error may be responsible. The genes are TRBV4-1 and TRBJ2-1, with 13 bases lining up with TRBD2. The CDR3 totals 19 residues. Per the germline V gene, CDR1 is MGHRA and CDR2 is YSYEKL. The CDR3 spells CASSQDGLAGDPSYNEQSF. The CDR3 DNA reads as TGCGCCAGCAGCCAAGATGGACTAGCGGGAGATCCCTCCTACAATGAGCAGTCCTTC.

About this clonotype itself: The junction does not match germline at one end; this may be a read error. The rearrangement links TRBV5-6 to TRBJ2-7; the D gene is possibly TRBD2 (5 bases). The germline V gene encodes CDR1 SGHDT and CDR2 YYEEEE. This CDR3 comprises 12 residues. CDR3 sequence reads: CARSFRGYEQYF. CDR3 DNA: TGTGCCAGGAGCTTCCGGGGATACGAGCAGTACTTC.

The chain combines TRBV11-1 with TRBJ2-7; maybe TRBD1 (5 bases). Germline CDR1 is SGHAT and CDR2 is FQDESV (reference sequence). CDR3 length: 18 amino acids. V gave up 5 bases and J gave up 4 bases, with 27 bases separating them. As DNA, the CDR3 is TGTGCCAGCAGCCCACTACGAAGCCCTGGGGCGATAAGTTACGAGCAGTACTTC. This codes for CASSPLRSPGAISYEQYF.

This chain joins TRBV12-3 or TRBV12-4 and TRBJ1-2; possible D gene TRBD1, 5 bases. V was clipped by 0 bases and J by 8 bases, with 19 bases between them. The CDR3 is 16 residues long. The CDR3 DNA is TGTGCCAGCAGTTTAGCCCGGACACGCGCCAAAGGCGGCTACACCTTC. This encodes CASSLARTRAKGGYTF.

This clonotype was counted a single time. At one of its ends the junction is not consistent with the germline gene, which may arise from a read error. The genes are TRBV5-6 and TRBJ1-2, with 11 bases identical to TRBD1. CDR3 size: 14 residues. Germline V gene data show CDR1 as SGHDT and CDR2 as YYEEEE. The CDR3 nucleotides read TGTGCCAGCAGCCGTGGGACAGGGGGGCTTGGCTACACTTTC. Its protein is CASSRGTGGLGYTF.

The CDR3 reads CASSIAGGPGTQYF. The DNA for the CDR3 is TGTGCCAGCAGCATAGCGGGAGGGCCGGGTACGCAGTATTTT. The chain recombines TRBV5-4 with TRBJ2-3; 11 nucleotides line up with TRBD2. CDR3 length equals 14 residues. CDR1 and CDR2 from the germline V gene are SGHNT and YYREEE (reference sequence). The ends lost 4 bases at V and 8 bases at J; junction bases unmatched: 6.

A note on this clonotype: A much larger clone sits a single nucleotide away, making a read error possible. The rearrangement links TRBV4-3 to TRBJ2-7; no reliable D call. Per germline, CDR1 LGHNA and CDR2 YSLEER. The CDR3 has 13 amino acids. V lost 0 bases and J 8 bases, leaving 11 bases between the germline ends. The CDR3 loop is CASSQEIGYKQYF. The CDR3 region has the DNA TGCGCCAGCAGCCAAGAAATTGGTTACAAGCAGTACTTC.

This clonotype was observed many times. This rearrangement joins TRBV6-5 to TRBJ2-2; D possibly uses TRBD1 or TRBD2 (6 bases each). CDR1 is MNHEY and CDR2 is SVGAGI in the germline V gene. The CDR3 contains 16 residues. Trimming took 5 bases from V and 3 from J, leaving 16 bases between them. This CDR3 reads CASSQQGGRHTGELFF. CDR3 nucleotide sequence: TGTGCCAGCAGTCAACAGGGAGGTCGACACACCGGGGAGCTGTTTTTT.

This clonotype showed up just once. This could be a read error, since a much larger clone is one nucleotide away. The V gene is TRBV6-5, the J gene TRBJ1-6; 7 nucleotides align to TRBD1. V gave up 4 bases and J gave up 5 bases; unmatched junction bases: 8. CDR1 and CDR2 from the germline V gene are MNHEY and SVGAGI. The CDR3 is made up of 16 amino acids. CDR3 amino acids: CASSFSLGTDNSPLHF. For the CDR3, the DNA is TGTGCCAGCAGTTTCTCGTTAGGGACAGATAATTCACCCCTCCACTTT.

With respect to this clonotype: A much more abundant neighbour one base away suggests this may be a read error. V usage is TRBV29-1 and J usage is TRBJ2-1; the D is unclear. The CDR3 covers 11 residues. CDR1 and CDR2 (germline): SQVTM, ANQGSEA. The CDR3 loop is CTVERTGEQFF. The CDR3 DNA is TGCACCGTGGAAAGGACGGGTGAGCAGTTCTTC.